The sequence of this TCR beta chain was determined in a study of blood T cell repertoires in COVID-19. Overall study: Sites in the United States, Italy and Spain provided acute and convalescent COVID-19 samples.

Adults between roughly 18 and 95 years of age took part from 20 to 25 US areas. Allocation to cohorts depended on clinical history reported by the participants. For recovered donors of Cohort 3, there were two negative PCRs, clearance, or symptom resolution. Data came from immunoSEQ multiplex PCR; TCRdb stores just in-frame clones and leaves some out. The table shows 150,000 to 250,000 clones, with 80% to 85% occurring only once. Losses at the gene ends were 3 bases for V and 8 bases for J; bases not matched to a gene: 23. There are 19 residues in the CDR3. Germline CDR1 reads SGHRS; CDR2 reads YFSETQ.

Sequenced material: PBMCs or T cells enriched from blood (not recorded which). The V and J genes are TRBV5-1 and TRBJ2-3, with 8 positions matching TRBD2. The origin of this receptor is a man aged 35 to 55 who had recovered from COVID-19. CDR3 sequence (DNA): TGCGCCAGCAGCTCAGCTGTATGGCGGGGGGTCATTGCCCCAGGTACGCAGTATTTT. Its translation: CASSSAVWRGVIAPGTQYF.